The 17 T cell receptor beta chains in this list originate from one sample, sequenced in a study of shared clonotypes between healthy human individuals. TCRdb's copy holds only in-frame clones and misses some; the assay was immunoSEQ multiplex PCR. Of about a million clones in the sample, 70% to 80% were seen once. The material sequenced was memory CD4+ T cells sorted from blood. Subset: CD45RA-negative fraction. Source of these receptors: a man aged 18 to 29 in good health.

The rearrangement uses TRBV10-3 and TRBJ2-3; D is ambiguous. The CDR3 extends over 13 amino acids. Trimming took off 3 bases at V and 5 bases at J, with 9 bases between the two ends. Per germline, CDR1 ENHRY and CDR2 SYGVKD. The CDR3 here is CAISDYLGDTQYF. CDR3 sequence (DNA): TGTGCCATCAGTGATTATTTGGGAGATACGCAGTATTTT.

The CDR3: CASSQDGGPRVTDTQYF. In DNA form, the CDR3 reads TGCGCCAGCAGCCAAGACGGAGGACCGAGAGTCACAGATACGCAGTATTTT. The genes are TRBV4-1 and TRBJ2-3; the D gene is possibly TRBD2 (5 bases). Germline V gene sequence: CDR1 MGHRA, CDR2 YSYEKL. This CDR3 has 17 residues. Trimming shortened V by 0 bases and J by 2 bases, and 15 bases separated the two germline ends.

The rearrangement links TRBV5-1 to TRBJ1-1; D is unclear. This CDR3 is built from 14 residues. V lost 0 bases and J lost 4, with 10 bases in between. Looked up from germline, CDR1 is SGHRS and CDR2 is YFSETQ. The CDR3 bases are TGCGCCAGCAGCTTGGACGGCCTCGGCACTGAAGCTTTCTTT. Translating gives CASSLDGLGTEAFF.

The chain recombines TRBV27 with TRBJ1-6; D is unresolved. CDR1 and CDR2 (germline): MNHEY, SMNVEV (reference sequence). CDR3 length: 14 amino acids. V lost 6 bases, J lost 4 bases, and 10 bases lay in between. The CDR3 spells CASSARRYNSPLHF. The CDR3 bases are TGTGCCAGCAGCGCCAGGAGGTATAATTCACCCCTCCACTTT.

The CDR3 nucleotides are TGTGCCTGGAGTCGAACTAGCGGGAGGGCCTATGAGCAGTTCTTC. Its translation: CAWSRTSGRAYEQFF. The chain carries TRBV30 and TRBJ2-1, with TRBD2 matching 13 bases. Germline V gene sequence: CDR1 GTSNPN, CDR2 SVGIG (reference sequence). J lost 8 bases, V lost 2 bases, and 6 bases had no gene match. This CDR3 is built from 15 residues.

V usage is TRBV5-1 and J usage is TRBJ2-1; TRBD1 matches 8 bases. CDR3 length: 15 amino acids. V was clipped by 4 bases and J by 4 bases; unmatched bases: 7. Germline V lookup: CDR1 SGHRS, CDR2 YFSETQ. The CDR3 DNA reads TGCGCCAGCAGCACGACAGGGGCTGATTACAATGAGCAGTTCTTC. This encodes CASSTTGADYNEQFF.

This chain connects TRBV5-1 to TRBJ2-1; 12 bases line up with TRBD2. The CDR3 spans 16 residues. Per germline, CDR1 SGHRS and CDR2 YFSETQ. V dropped 5 bases and J dropped 6; count of bases not matched to a gene: 9. The DNA for the CDR3 is TGCGCCAGCAGGGAGGAGCTAGCGGGAGGGAGCAATGAGCAGTTCTTC. This translates into CASREELAGGSNEQFF. Full variable domain (rest looked up from reference TRBV5-1 and TRBJ2-1): KAGVTQTPRYLIKTRGQQVTLSCSPISGHRSVSWYQQTPGQGLQFLFEYFSETQRNKGNFPGRFSGRQFSNSRSEMNVSTLELGDSALYLCASREELAGGSNEQFFGPGTRLTVL.

The V call is TRBV19, the J call TRBJ2-2, with D possibly being TRBD1 (6 bases). Deletions cut 10 bases from V and 1 base from J, with 19 bases between. The CDR3 sequence is 16 residues long. Germline V CDR1 and CDR2: LNHDA, SQIVND (reference sequence). CDR3 in DNA: TGTGCCACGCAACAAACTACAGGGATGAACACCGGGGAGCTGTTTTTT. Residues: CATQQTTGMNTGELFF.

CDR3 protein: CASSLIGGYEQYF. CDR3 bases: TGTGCCAGCAGCTTGATAGGGGGCTACGAGCAGTACTTC. This chain links TRBV5-4 with TRBJ2-7; D is perhaps TRBD1 (6 bases). This CDR3 spans 13 amino acids. Per the germline V gene, CDR1 is SGHNT and CDR2 is YYREEE (reference sequence). Trimming pared 1 base from V and 3 bases from J, leaving 8 bases between. Together with reference TRBV5-4 and TRBJ2-7, the CDR3 gives the full variable domain: ETGVTQSPTHLIKTRGQQVTLRCSSQSGHNTVSWYQQALGQGPQFIFQYYREEENGRGNFPPRFSGLQFPNYSSELNVNALELDDSALYLCASSLIGGYEQYFGPGTRLTVT.

This clone was counted only a few times. V gene TRBV6-6 combines with J gene TRBJ1-5; TRBD1 aligns across 10 bases. J lost 7 bases, V lost 6 bases, and 9 bases had no gene match. The CDR3 is 15 amino acids. Germline V gene sequence: CDR1 MNHNY, CDR2 SVGAGI (reference sequence). CDR3 region: CASRPLQTGGQPQHF. DNA for the CDR3: TGTGCCAGCAGGCCACTCCAGACAGGGGGCCAGCCCCAGCATTTT.

This chain uses TRBV19 with TRBJ2-7; no reliable D call. The length of the CDR3 is 13 residues. Trimming took off 5 bases at V and 1 base at J, with 9 bases between the two ends. CDR1 is LNHDA and CDR2 is SQIVND in the germline V gene (reference sequence). CDR3 protein: CASSLTASYEQYF. The CDR3 DNA follows: TGTGCCAGTAGTTTGACGGCTTCCTACGAGCAGTACTTC.

J is TRBJ2-5 and V is TRBV5-1; 10 bases are shared with TRBD1. Germline CDR1 SGHRS, CDR2 YFSETQ. This CDR3 is built from 16 residues. Trimming at V came to 0 bases and at J to 4 bases, leaving 6 bases not matched to a gene. In DNA, the CDR3 is TGCGCCAGCAGCTTGGGACAGGGGGCGATATCAGAGACCCAGTACTTC. Residues: CASSLGQGAISETQYF.

The gene calls are TRBV11-3 and TRBJ2-5; D possibly matches TRBD1 or TRBD2 (5 bases each). The CDR3 has 15 residues. CDR1 and CDR2 (germline): SGHNT, YENEEA. Deletions cut 1 base from V and 0 bases from J, with 9 bases between. In nucleotides, the CDR3 is TGTGCCAGCAGCTTAGGAGAGGGGTACCAAGAGACCCAGTACTTC. It translates to CASSLGEGYQETQYF. The whole variable domain, remainder taken from reference TRBV11-3 and TRBJ2-5, is EAGVVQSPRYKIIEKKQPVAFWCNPISGHNTLYWYLQNLGQGPELLIRYENEEAVDDSQLPKDRFSAERLKGVDSTLKIQPAELGDSAVYLCASSLGEGYQETQYFGPGTRLLVL.

This clone was picked up a small number of times. J is TRBJ2-1 and V is TRBV13, with D maybe TRBD1 (6 bases). The CDR3 consists of 13 residues. The germline gives CDR1 PRHDT, CDR2 FYEKMQ (reference sequence). V lost 3 bases and J 5 bases, leaving 8 bases between the germline ends. The CDR3 here is CASSLDRNNEQFF. DNA for the CDR3: TGTGCCAGCAGCTTGGACAGAAACAATGAGCAGTTCTTC.

V gene TRBV30 combines with J gene TRBJ1-1; 8 bases map to TRBD1. Germline V gene sequence: CDR1 GTSNPN, CDR2 SVGIG (reference sequence). The CDR3 is 13 residues long. With 5 bases clipped from V and 1 base from J, the junction kept 3 bases outside the gene matches. The CDR3 sequence is CAWGQGTNTEAFF. In DNA form, the CDR3 reads TGTGCCTGGGGACAGGGAACGAACACTGAAGCTTTCTTT.

V is TRBV7-9 and J is TRBJ1-2; 9 nucleotides line up with TRBD1. The CDR3 extends over 17 amino acids. J lost 4 bases, V lost 5 bases, and 14 bases had no gene match. Germline V lookup: CDR1 SEHNR, CDR2 FQNEAQ (reference sequence). In DNA form, the CDR3 reads TGTGCCAGCAGCAAACCGGGACAGGGATTTTCGTTCTATGGCTACACCTTC. Translated: CASSKPGQGFSFYGYTF.

The chain uses TRBV11-2 and TRBJ1-1; D gene uncertain. The CDR3 consists of 12 residues. Trimming removed 5 bases at V and 7 bases at J, with 11 bases between. Germline V gives CDR1 SGHAT, CDR2 FQNNGV. CDR3 sequence reads: CASSLDGSEAFF. Here the CDR3 DNA reads TGTGCCAGCAGCCTCGACGGGAGTGAAGCTTTCTTT.